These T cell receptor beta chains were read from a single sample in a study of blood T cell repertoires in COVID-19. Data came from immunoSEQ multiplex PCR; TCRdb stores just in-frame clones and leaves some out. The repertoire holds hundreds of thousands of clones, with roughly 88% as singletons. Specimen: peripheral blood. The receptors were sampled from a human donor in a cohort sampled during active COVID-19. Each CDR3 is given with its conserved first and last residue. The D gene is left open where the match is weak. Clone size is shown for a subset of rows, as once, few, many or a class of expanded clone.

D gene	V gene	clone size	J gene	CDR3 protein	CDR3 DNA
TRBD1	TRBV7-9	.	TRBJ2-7	CASNREGGQGLYEQYF	TGTGCCAGCAACCGTGAGGGGGGACAGGGTTTATACGAGCAGTACTTC
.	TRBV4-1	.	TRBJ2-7	CASSQDATDSEEQYF	TGCGCCAGCAGCCAAGATGCGACCGACTCGGAGGAGCAGTACTTC
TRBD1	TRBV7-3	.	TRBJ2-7	CASSPTGGYEQYF	TGTGCCAGCAGCCCGACAGGGGGCTACGAGCAGTACTTC
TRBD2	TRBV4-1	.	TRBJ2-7	CASSLGTSATYEQYF	TGCGCCAGCAGCCTCGGGACTAGTGCCACCTACGAGCAGTACTTC
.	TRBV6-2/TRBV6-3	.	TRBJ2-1	CASSRGNEQFF	TGTGCCAGCAGCCGCGGGAATGAGCAGTTCTTC
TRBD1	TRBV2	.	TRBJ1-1	CASSEGQGALTEAFF	TGTGCCAGCAGTGAGGGACAGGGGGCGCTGACTGAAGCTTTCTTT
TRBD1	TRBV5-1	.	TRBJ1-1	CASSFGQGGTEAFF	TGCGCCAGCAGCTTCGGACAGGGGGGCACTGAAGCTTTCTTT
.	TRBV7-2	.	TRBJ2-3	CASSSLGPDTQYF	TGTGCCAGCAGCTCCCTGGGGCCAGATACGCAGTATTTT
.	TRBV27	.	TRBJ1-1	CASSTLGGLTEAFF	TGTGCCAGCAGCACCTTGGGGGGGCTCACTGAAGCTTTCTTT
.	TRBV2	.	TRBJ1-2	CASRDGARGGYTF	TGTGCCAGCCGGGACGGGGCAAGGGGGGGCTACACCTTC
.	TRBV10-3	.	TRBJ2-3	CAISDYRGGLTTDTQYF	TGTGCCATCAGTGATTATAGGGGGGGGCTGACCACAGATACGCAGTATTTT
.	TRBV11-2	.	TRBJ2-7	CASSLAGYEQYF	TGTGCCAGCAGCTTAGCGGGCTACGAGCAGTACTTC
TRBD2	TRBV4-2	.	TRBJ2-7	CASSRTLAGGAPYEQYF	TGTGCCAGCAGCCGCACCCTAGCGGGAGGGGCGCCCTACGAGCAGTACTTC
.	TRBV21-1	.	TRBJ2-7	CASSKGTGGSYEQYF	TGTGCCAGCAGCAAAGGAACAGGCGGCTCCTACGAGCAGTACTTC
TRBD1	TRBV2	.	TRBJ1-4	CASSEDRAIEKLFF	TGTGCCAGCAGTGAGGACAGGGCAATTGAAAAACTGTTTTTT
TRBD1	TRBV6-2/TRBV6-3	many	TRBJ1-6	CASSRTGPFGSPLHF	TGTGCCAGCAGTCGGACAGGGCCCTTTGGTTCACCCCTCCACTTT
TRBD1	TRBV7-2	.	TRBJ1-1	CASSLPEGQGNTEAFF	TGTGCCAGCAGCTTACCAGAGGGACAGGGGAACACTGAAGCTTTCTTT
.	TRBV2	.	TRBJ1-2	CASSRRDARGYGYTF	TGTGCCAGCAGTCGCCGGGACGCCCGGGGGTATGGCTACACCTTC
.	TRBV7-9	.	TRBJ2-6	CASSLTSAGANVLTF	TGTGCCAGCAGCTTAACTTCGGCTGGGGCCAACGTCCTGACTTTC
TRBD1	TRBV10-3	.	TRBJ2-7	CAISDPAIKGQGNEQYF	TGTGCCATCAGTGATCCCGCCATCAAGGGACAGGGTAACGAGCAGTACTTC
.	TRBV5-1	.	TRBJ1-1	CASRNQGGDTEAFF	TGCGCCAGCAGGAATCAGGGTGGGGACACTGAAGCTTTCTTT
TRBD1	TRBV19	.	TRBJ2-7	CASSIPTGGSVYEQYF	TGTGCCAGTAGTATCCCCACAGGGGGGAGCGTTTACGAGCAGTACTTC
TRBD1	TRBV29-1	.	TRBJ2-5	CSVDSFRDREGETQYF	TGCAGCGTTGACTCTTTCCGGGACAGGGAAGGGGAGACCCAGTACTTC
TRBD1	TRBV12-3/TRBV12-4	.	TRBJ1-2	CASNPGRGQGYTF	TGTGCCAGCAATCCCGGCAGGGGGCAAGGCTACACCTTC
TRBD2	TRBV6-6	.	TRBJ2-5	CASKLAGTGQYF	TGTGCCAGCAAACTAGCGGGGACGGGCCAGTACTTC
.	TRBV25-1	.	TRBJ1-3	CASAGGWSGNTIYF	TGTGCCAGCGCCGGGGGGTGGTCTGGAAACACCATATATTTT
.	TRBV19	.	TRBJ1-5	CASSIRGGAIMPQHF	TGTGCCAGTAGTATCAGAGGGGGTGCCATCATGCCCCAGCATTTT